This T cell receptor (beta chain) emerged from a study of blood T cell repertoires in COVID-19 (dated by TCRdb to between 2020 and 2021). Study-wide context: The collaborator samples originated in the United States, Italy and Spain and spanned the acute and convalescent phases of COVID-19. The material from the prospective study consisted of cDNA or gDNA derived from T cells, B-cell-depleted T cells, or PBMCs. Deeply sampled blood TCRbeta repertoires from subjects exposed to, actively infected with, or recovered from COVID-19 were included in the dataset. The repertoires were released in a freely available public database intended as a resource for research on the immune response to SARS-CoV-2. The samples were drawn from the first 160 participants of the ongoing ImmuneRACE study and from over 950 subjects provided by 6 global collaborators. Nearly every sample came with metadata listing a de-identified subject ID, COVID-19 status, age in years and sex. Where HLA class I and class II types were available, the types were taken from metadata supplied by the sample provider, not from assay-based typing. The research as a whole found: The amount of clinical and demographic metadata varied by source and participant and was provided uncurated.

Each collaborating institution followed its own protocols to collect whole blood in K2EDTA tubes. For TCRbeta analysis, collaborators shipped samples in one of three forms: frozen whole blood, isolated PBMCs, or DNA extracted from either of those sample types. The CDR3 numbers 14 residues from cysteine through phenylalanine. Of the read, only the CDR3 DNA is kept; its 42 bases are in frame from base 1. The germline V gene encodes CDR1 MNHEY and CDR2 SMNVEV (reference sequence). The germline ends are 11 bases apart after V is trimmed by 5 bases and J by 1 base. This clone has at least ten counts. Which antigen it targets is not known. Within one base of it there is no much larger clone, and no base qualities were kept. TCRbeta CDR3 regions were amplified from genomic DNA by means of the immunoSEQ Assay, a bias-controlled multiplex PCR. On the authors' methods: Nucleated cell counts per sample were estimated from amplification of reference gene primers within the assay. Sequence reads were collapsed and filtered to measure the absolute abundance of every unique TCRbeta CDR3 rearrangement. For each sample, productive Simpson clonality was calculated as the square root of Simpson's diversity index across productive rearrangements. In TCRdb, the immuneACCESS table is reduced to in-frame sequences with V and J assigned. These tables do not hold every clone; where another copy was compared, an unresolved V gene accounts for under half, and the others remain unexplained. V and J calls and clone size follow that table, whereas D and trimming were derived from the DNA. Across this sample there are over 200,000 clones, with 65% to 90% seen only once. Clones ranked in the top ten supply approximately 5.4% of the sample.

The specimen was peripheral blood. The sequence was collected from a human donor in a cohort sampled during active COVID-19. Rearrangement joined TRBV27 to TRBJ2-5; the D gene cannot be named for sure. The CDR3 in this case is CASSDRHSQETQYF. The bases read TGTGCCAGCAGTGATCGCCACAGCCAAGAGACCCAGTACTTC.